This T cell receptor (beta chain) was identified during a study of immune cell composition in non-small cell lung cancer. Germline assignment: CDR1 MNHNY and CDR2 SVGAGI (reference sequence). The CDR3 runs to 14 residues. With 6 bases removed from V and 6 bases from J, the gap between germline ends came to 14 bases. The repertoire was sequenced with immunoSEQ multiplex PCR; TCRdb's copy has only in-frame clones and lacks some. The table records around 8,000 clones, about 70% of them present only once. The source is a human donor with non-small cell lung cancer. The source material was lung tumor tissue. The V and J genes are TRBV6-6 and TRBJ2-2; D may be TRBD1 (6 bases). This CDR3 reads CASRKQGRAGELFF. CDR3 in DNA: TGTGCCAGCAGGAAACAGGGCCGCGCCGGGGAGCTGTTTTTT.